The clone carrying this T cell receptor beta chain was counted a single time. Its antigen is unknown. Measured with immunoSEQ multiplex PCR; TCRdb has only the in-frame clones, and not every one. In the table there are 40,000 or so clones, roughly 82% of which are singletons. This sample was included in a study of vaccination effects on CD4 cells after COVID-19. Overall study results and limits: By a late point after vaccination, infection- and vaccine-induced clones had shrunk markedly through clonal contraction.

Following 10 days of culture, CD4+ T cells were isolated. The study found no prior SARS-CoV-2 infection in the vaccine recipients, who tested negative for nucleocapsid antibodies. Germline loops: CDR1 MDHEN, CDR2 SYDVKM. The CDR3 is made up of 13 amino acids. V was trimmed by 2 bases and J by 8 bases, leaving 7 bases between them. This TCR came from a human donor who received a COVID-19 vaccine. This rearrangement joins TRBV28 to TRBJ1-6; tentatively, D is TRBD1 (5 bases). The sequenced sample was CD4+ T cells from PBMCs cultured without peptide, obtained before COVID-19 vaccination. The CDR3 bases are TGTGCCAGCAGTTTAAGGGGAGATTCACCCCTCCACTTT. Translation: CASSLRGDSPLHF.